This T cell receptor beta chain was sequenced in a study of vaccination and CD4 T cells after COVID-19. A word on this clonotype: Its target is unknown.

The Oncomine TCR Beta short-read assay sequenced DNA from cultured CD4+ T cells. Someone extracted genomic DNA from cultured CD4+ T cells. From the PCR reads, TCRdb called clonotypes with MiXCR, one entry per CDR3 protein. Among 11,000 or so distinct CDR3 sequences listed, roughly half were seen once. CDR3 length: 11 amino acids. Germline V lookup: CDR1 GTSNPN, CDR2 SVGIG (reference sequence). Trimming removed 2 bases from V and 11 bases from J; junction bases left unmatched: 2. Noted treatment: roughly 10-day PBMC culture with coronavirus spike peptide pools or control peptides (ViraFEST assay). ViraFEST used peptide pools to expand antigen-specific T cells before TCR sequencing.

This chain uses TRBV30 with TRBJ2-3; 9 nucleotides line up with TRBD1. The receptor's source is a human donor who had recovered from COVID-19. The sequencing input was CD4+ T cells from blood, cultured in vitro. CDR3: CAWSRDRVQYF. The DNA of the CDR3 is TGTGCCTGGAGTCGGGACAGGGTGCAGTATTTT.